This TCR beta chain is from a study of cytomegalovirus exposure and HLA in healthy donors. This CDR3 comprises 13 residues. V was cut by 5 bases and J by 4 bases, with 11 bases left in between. CDR1 is SGHVS, CDR2 FNYEAQ, per germline. This clone appeared a few times. What it recognizes is unknown. Findings and caveats of the study: TCR beta chains numbering some 160 were designated cytomegalovirus-associated.

The PCR employed 60 Vbeta primers together with 13 Jbeta primers. As originally analysed: About 11 million of the roughly 80 million unique TCR beta chains counted in a later analysis were shared. TCRdb's copy holds only in-frame clones and misses some; the assay was immunoSEQ multiplex PCR. V, J and clone size were drawn from that table, and D and trimming were deduced from the DNA. The profile shows under 150,000 clones, about 72% of them singletons. Sequenced: PBMCs. The receptor was derived from a man in his thirties or forties in good health and CMV-seropositive. This rearrangement joins TRBV7-6 to TRBJ1-1; TRBD1 is a possible D gene (5 bases). CDR3 residues: CASSTRVGTEAFF. DNA for the CDR3: TGTGCCAGCAGCACCAGGGTAGGCACTGAAGCTTTCTTT. Using reference TRBV7-6 and TRBJ1-1 for the parts outside the CDR3, the full variable domain is GAGVSQSPRYKVTKRGQDVALRCDPISGHVSLYWYRQALGQGPEFLTYFNYEAQQDKSGLPNDRFSAERPEGSISTLTIQRTEQRDSAMYRCASSTRVGTEAFFGQGTRLTVV.